These 17 T cell receptor beta chains were all obtained from the same sample, sequenced in a study of shared clonotypes between healthy human individuals. The repertoire was sequenced with immunoSEQ multiplex PCR; TCRdb's copy has only in-frame clones and lacks some. The table records around 500,000 clones, roughly three quarters of them present only once. Sequencing used PBMCs. All receptors derive from a woman aged 40-49 years in good health. Some clones in this sample may be carry-over from other donors' samples.

This clone was seen just once. V gene TRBV19 combines with J gene TRBJ2-7; D may correspond to TRBD1 or TRBD2 (5 bases each). Germline V gene sequence: CDR1 LNHDA, CDR2 SQIVND (reference sequence). V shed 3 bases and J shed 1 base, with 13 bases lying between them. This CDR3 has 15 residues. In DNA, the CDR3 is TGTGCCAGTAGTATCTGGGGGTCGGGGTCCTACGAGCAGTACTTC. Amino acid sequence: CASSIWGSGSYEQYF.

The rearrangement joins TRBV7-2 to TRBJ2-2; D ambiguous. The CDR3 is 15 residues long. Trimming removed 7 bases from V and 5 bases from J, with 17 bases in between. Germline V gives CDR1 SGHTA, CDR2 FQGNSA. In nucleotides, the CDR3 is TGTGCCAGCACCGAACCGGGCCCAAGGACCGGGGAGCTGTTTTTT. Translated: CASTEPGPRTGELFF.

The genes are TRBV27 and TRBJ2-3, with a weak D call TRBD2 (6 bases). The germline gives CDR1 MNHEY, CDR2 SMNVEV (reference sequence). Trimming removed 4 bases at V and 2 bases at J, with 13 bases between. The CDR3 is 15 residues long. The DNA for the CDR3 is TGTGCCAGCAGTTCATGGGACTCCGTCACAGATACGCAGTATTTT. This gives the protein CASSSWDSVTDTQYF.

The chain joins TRBV7-6 to TRBJ1-2; D gene uncertain. The CDR3 consists of 15 residues. Germline V gene data show CDR1 as SGHVS and CDR2 as FNYEAQ. Trimming left V 5 bases short and J 3 bases short, with 16 bases between. The CDR3 here is CASSPLRGVYYGYTF. DNA for the CDR3: TGTGCCAGCAGCCCCCTTCGGGGTGTTTACTATGGCTACACCTTC.

With regard to this clone: A read error is the likely source, as a far larger clone sits one nucleotide away. CDR3 region: CTSSQEAGTGGETQYF. The CDR3 nucleotides read TGCACCAGCAGCCAAGAAGCCGGGACAGGCGGTGAGACCCAGTACTTC. The chain carries TRBV4-3 and TRBJ2-5; 8 bases are a match to TRBD1. Germline V gene sequence: CDR1 LGHNA, CDR2 YSLEER. This CDR3 region has 16 residues.

The CDR3 region is CASSLGGAVGYTF. The CDR3 bases are TGTGCCAGCAGTTTGGGGGGGGCGGTTGGCTACACCTTC. The rearrangement joins TRBV27 to TRBJ1-2, with D perhaps matching TRBD1 (6 bases). The ends were cut back, 3 bases at V and 7 bases at J, with 12 bases in the middle. This CDR3 spans 13 amino acids. Germline lookup yields CDR1 MNHEY and CDR2 SMNVEV (reference sequence).

The V gene is TRBV7-8, the J gene TRBJ1-2; D remains ambiguous. Germline V gene lookup returns CDR1 SGHVS and CDR2 FQNEAQ. Trimming removed 5 bases from V and 8 bases from J, with 15 bases in between. The CDR3 has 13 amino acids. The DNA for the CDR3 is TGTGCCAGCAGCCGGAGGGCGATTGGGGGCTACACCTTC. Translating gives CASSRRAIGGYTF.

This clone was seen more than once but under ten times. This chain uses TRBV19 with TRBJ2-3, with 11 bases aligning to TRBD2. V lost 5 bases, J lost 9 bases, and 10 bases stayed unmatched. The CDR3 has 15 residues. CDR1 LNHDA and CDR2 SQIVND come from the germline V gene (reference sequence). CDR3 coding DNA: TGTGCCAGTAGTTCTAGTAGCGGGAGGGCATGGACGCAGTATTTT. Protein product: CASSSSSGRAWTQYF.

CDR3 nucleotides: TGTGCCAGCAGCGGGGGACTGTATAATGAGCAGTTCTTC. Its protein product is CASSGGLYNEQFF. The genes are TRBV11-2 and TRBJ2-1; D might be TRBD2 (6 bases). V lost 5 bases, J lost 7 bases, and 12 bases lay in between. Per the germline V gene, CDR1 is SGHAT and CDR2 is FQNNGV. The CDR3 runs 13 residues.

This rearrangement joins TRBV5-1 to TRBJ2-2; D uncertain. The V end was cut by 4 bases, the J end by 3 bases, with 7 bases between. The CDR3 is 13 residues long. Germline V CDR1 and CDR2: SGHRS, YFSETQ. The CDR3 protein is CASSLSDTGELFF. DNA for the CDR3: TGCGCCAGCAGCCTGTCCGACACCGGGGAGCTGTTTTTT.

The J gene is TRBJ1-5, the V gene TRBV18; 7 bases line up with TRBD1. CDR3 length: 15 residues. The germline gives CDR1 KGHSH, CDR2 LQKENI. The junction had 8 bases not matched to a gene; V was cut back by 6 bases and J by 3 bases. Here the CDR3 reads CASSPRTGDNQPQHF. Written as DNA, the CDR3 is TGTGCCAGCTCCCCAAGGACAGGTGACAATCAGCCCCAGCATTTT.

Details on this clone: With a much larger clone just one base away, this may be a read error. Distinct nucleotide sequences in the sample also encode this CDR3. This chain joins TRBV18 and TRBJ1-1; D is perhaps TRBD1 (5 bases). The CDR3 has 14 residues. Germline-derived CDR1 and CDR2 are KGHSH and LQKENI. V lost 3 bases to trimming and J lost 2 bases, with 10 bases between them. The CDR3 is CASSPTWGNTEAFF. For the CDR3, the DNA is TGTGCCAGCTCACCGACCTGGGGCAACACTGAAGCTTTCTTT.

This chain uses TRBV28 with TRBJ2-7; tentatively, D is TRBD1 (5 bases). V lost 6 bases to trimming and J lost 2 bases, with 14 bases between them. The CDR3 runs 14 residues. Germline CDR1 is MDHEN and CDR2 is SYDVKM. CDR3 region: CASSLHQGPYEQYF. DNA for the CDR3: TGTGCCAGCAGCTTACACCAGGGTCCCTACGAGCAGTACTTC.

The J gene is TRBJ2-5, the V gene TRBV27; tentative D call: TRBD2 (6 bases). The CDR3 loop spans 19 amino acids. Trimming pared 5 bases from V and 5 bases from J, leaving 30 bases between. Per the germline V gene, CDR1 is MNHEY and CDR2 is SMNVEV (reference sequence). The CDR3 region has the DNA TGTGCCAGCAGTCCACTATTTGGAGGGGCGGGCAGCCAACGGGAGACCCAGTACTTC. Residues: CASSPLFGGAGSQRETQYF.

V gene TRBV5-1 combines with J gene TRBJ1-1; D unclear. This CDR3 has 14 amino acids. Looked up from germline, CDR1 is SGHRS and CDR2 is YFSETQ. Trimming left V 0 bases short and J 4 bases short, with 10 bases between. The CDR3 is CASSLDPGFTEAFF. The CDR3 region has the DNA TGCGCCAGCAGCTTGGATCCGGGGTTCACTGAAGCTTTCTTT.

The CDR3 is CASSYQTGSAYEQYF. In DNA form, the CDR3 reads TGTGCCAGCAGTTACCAGACAGGGAGCGCCTACGAGCAGTACTTC. The chain links TRBV6-5 to TRBJ2-7; 7 nucleotides line up with TRBD1. Per germline, CDR1 MNHEY and CDR2 SVGAGI. There are 15 residues in the CDR3. V was clipped by 2 bases and J by 2 bases; unmatched bases: 6.

This sequence joins TRBV5-4 and TRBJ2-5; TRBD2 matches at 10 bases. The CDR3 is 14 amino acids. Germline-derived CDR1 and CDR2 are SGHNT and YYREEE (reference sequence). V shed 4 bases, J shed 5 bases, and the junction held 5 bases outside the gene matches. The CDR3 region is CASSTLAGRETQYF. CDR3 in DNA: TGTGCCAGCAGCACACTAGCGGGGAGGGAGACCCAGTACTTC.